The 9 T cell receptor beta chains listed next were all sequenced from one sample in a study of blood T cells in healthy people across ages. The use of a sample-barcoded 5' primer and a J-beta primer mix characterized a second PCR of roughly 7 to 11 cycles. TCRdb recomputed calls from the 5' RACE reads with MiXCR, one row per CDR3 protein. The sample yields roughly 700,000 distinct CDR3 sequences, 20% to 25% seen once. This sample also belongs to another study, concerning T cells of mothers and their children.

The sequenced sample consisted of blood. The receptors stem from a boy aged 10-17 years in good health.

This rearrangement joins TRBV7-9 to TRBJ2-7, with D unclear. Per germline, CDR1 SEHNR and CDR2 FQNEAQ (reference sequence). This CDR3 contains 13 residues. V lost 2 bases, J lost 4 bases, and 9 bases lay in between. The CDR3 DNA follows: TGTGCCAGCAGCTTATCACCACATTACGAGCAGTACTTC. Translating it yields CASSLSPHYEQYF.

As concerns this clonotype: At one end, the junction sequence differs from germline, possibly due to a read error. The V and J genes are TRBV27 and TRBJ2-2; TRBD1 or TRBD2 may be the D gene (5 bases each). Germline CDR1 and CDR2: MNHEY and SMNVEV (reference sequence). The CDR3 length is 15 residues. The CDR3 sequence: CASSLFGADTGELSF. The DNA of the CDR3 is TGTGCCAGCAGTTTGTTTGGGGCTGACACCGGGGAGCTGTCTTTT.

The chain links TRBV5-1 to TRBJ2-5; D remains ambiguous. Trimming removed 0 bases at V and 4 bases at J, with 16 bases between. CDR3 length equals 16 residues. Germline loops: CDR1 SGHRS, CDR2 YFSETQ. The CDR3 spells CASSLVLASPPETQYF. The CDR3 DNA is TGCGCCAGCAGCTTGGTTTTGGCGAGCCCCCCAGAGACCCAGTACTTC.

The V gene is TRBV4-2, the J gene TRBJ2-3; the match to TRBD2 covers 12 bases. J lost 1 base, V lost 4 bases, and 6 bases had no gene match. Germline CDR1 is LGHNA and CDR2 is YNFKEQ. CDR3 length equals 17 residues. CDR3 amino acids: CASSLRLAGAGTDTQYF. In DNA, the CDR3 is TGTGCCAGCAGCCTCCGACTAGCGGGGGCGGGCACAGATACGCAGTATTTT.

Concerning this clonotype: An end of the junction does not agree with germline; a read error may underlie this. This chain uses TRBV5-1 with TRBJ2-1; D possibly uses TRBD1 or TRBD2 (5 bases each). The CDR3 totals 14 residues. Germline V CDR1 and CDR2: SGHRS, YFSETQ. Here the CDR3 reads CVSSLEDNYNEQFF. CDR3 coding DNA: TGCGTCAGCAGCTTGGAGGACAACTACAATGAGCAGTTCTTC.

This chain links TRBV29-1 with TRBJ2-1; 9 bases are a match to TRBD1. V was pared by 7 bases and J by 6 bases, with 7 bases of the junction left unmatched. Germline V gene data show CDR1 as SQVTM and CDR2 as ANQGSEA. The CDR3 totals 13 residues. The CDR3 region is CSAGTGSFNEQFF. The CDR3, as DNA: TGCAGCGCCGGGACAGGGTCATTCAATGAGCAGTTCTTC.

DNA for the CDR3: TGCGCCAGCAGCCAAGTCGAGGGTAGGGATGAAAAACTGTTTTTT. Its translation: CASSQVEGRDEKLFF. The V call is TRBV4-3, the J call TRBJ1-4; no reliable D call. The CDR3 extends over 15 amino acids. Germline CDR1 LGHNA, CDR2 YSLEER. Trimming pared 1 base from V and 6 bases from J, leaving 12 bases between.

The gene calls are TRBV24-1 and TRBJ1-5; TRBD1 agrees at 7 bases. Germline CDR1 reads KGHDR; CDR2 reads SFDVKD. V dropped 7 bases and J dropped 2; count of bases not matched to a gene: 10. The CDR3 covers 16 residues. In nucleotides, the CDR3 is TGTGCCACCAGCTCTACAGGGGTTGGGGGCAATCAGCCCCAGCATTTT. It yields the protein CATSSTGVGGNQPQHF.

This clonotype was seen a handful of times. Here the CDR3 DNA reads TGTGCCAGCAGCCTAAATCCGGGACAGGGTGGTGAAAAACTGTTTTTT. It translates to CASSLNPGQGGEKLFF. V usage is TRBV4-2 and J usage is TRBJ1-4, with 9 bases that match TRBD1. Per germline, CDR1 LGHNA and CDR2 YNFKEQ. CDR3 length: 16 residues. V dropped 4 bases and J dropped 7; count of bases not matched to a gene: 10.